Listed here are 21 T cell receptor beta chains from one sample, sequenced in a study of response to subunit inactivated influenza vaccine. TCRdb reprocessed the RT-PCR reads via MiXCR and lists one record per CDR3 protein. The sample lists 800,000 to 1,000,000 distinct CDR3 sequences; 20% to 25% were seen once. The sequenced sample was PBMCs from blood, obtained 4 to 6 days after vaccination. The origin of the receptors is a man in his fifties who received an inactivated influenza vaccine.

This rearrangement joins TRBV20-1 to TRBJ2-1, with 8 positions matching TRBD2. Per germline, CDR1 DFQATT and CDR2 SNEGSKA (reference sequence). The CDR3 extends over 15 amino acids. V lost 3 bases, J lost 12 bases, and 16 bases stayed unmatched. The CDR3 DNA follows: TGCAGTGCTAGCATTGGGGGGGGTTCGACTAGCGTGCAGTTCTTC. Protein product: CSASIGGGSTSVQFF.

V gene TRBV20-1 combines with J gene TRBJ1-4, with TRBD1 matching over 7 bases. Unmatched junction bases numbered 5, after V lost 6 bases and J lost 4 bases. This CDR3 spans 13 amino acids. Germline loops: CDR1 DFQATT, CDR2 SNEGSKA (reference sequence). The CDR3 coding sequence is TGCAGTGCCCCTGGGGACAGTAATGAAAAACTGTTTTTT. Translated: CSAPGDSNEKLFF.

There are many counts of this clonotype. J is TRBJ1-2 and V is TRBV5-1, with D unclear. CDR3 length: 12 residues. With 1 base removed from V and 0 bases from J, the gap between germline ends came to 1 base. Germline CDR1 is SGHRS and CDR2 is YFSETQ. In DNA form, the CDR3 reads TGCGCCAGCAGCTTGCCTAACTATGGCTACACCTTC. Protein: CASSLPNYGYTF.

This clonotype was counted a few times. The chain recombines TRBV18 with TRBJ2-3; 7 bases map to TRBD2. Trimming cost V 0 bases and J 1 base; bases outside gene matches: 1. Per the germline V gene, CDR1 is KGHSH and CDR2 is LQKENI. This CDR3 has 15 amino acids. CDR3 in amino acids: CASSPPSGRTDTQYF. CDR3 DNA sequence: TGTGCCAGCTCACCACCTAGCGGGCGCACAGATACGCAGTATTTT.

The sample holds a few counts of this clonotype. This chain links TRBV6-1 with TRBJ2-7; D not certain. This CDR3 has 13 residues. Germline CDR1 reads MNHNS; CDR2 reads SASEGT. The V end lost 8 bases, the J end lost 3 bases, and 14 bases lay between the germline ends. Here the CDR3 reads CASSPGWGYEQYF. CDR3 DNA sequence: TGTGCCAGCTCTCCTGGGTGGGGCTACGAGCAGTACTTC.

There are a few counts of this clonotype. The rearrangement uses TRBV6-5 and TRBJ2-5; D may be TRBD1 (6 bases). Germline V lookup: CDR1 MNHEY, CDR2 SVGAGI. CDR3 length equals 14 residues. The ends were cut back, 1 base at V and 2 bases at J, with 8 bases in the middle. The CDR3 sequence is CASSYWTEQETQYF. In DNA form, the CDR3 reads TGTGCCAGCAGTTACTGGACAGAACAAGAGACCCAGTACTTC.

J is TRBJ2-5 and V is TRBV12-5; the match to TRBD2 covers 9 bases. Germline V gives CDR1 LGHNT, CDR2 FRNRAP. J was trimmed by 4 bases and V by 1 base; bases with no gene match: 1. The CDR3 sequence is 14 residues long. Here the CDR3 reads CASGLGAGGETQYF. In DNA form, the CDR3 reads TGTGCTAGTGGTTTGGGAGCGGGGGGAGAGACCCAGTACTTC.

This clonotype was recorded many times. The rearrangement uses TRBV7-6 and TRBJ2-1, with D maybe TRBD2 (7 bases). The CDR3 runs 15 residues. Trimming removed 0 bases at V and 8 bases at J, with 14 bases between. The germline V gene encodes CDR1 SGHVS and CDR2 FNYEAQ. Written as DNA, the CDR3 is TGTGCCAGCAGCTTAGCGGGGGGGCCGTGGGATGAGCAGTTCTTC. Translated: CASSLAGGPWDEQFF.

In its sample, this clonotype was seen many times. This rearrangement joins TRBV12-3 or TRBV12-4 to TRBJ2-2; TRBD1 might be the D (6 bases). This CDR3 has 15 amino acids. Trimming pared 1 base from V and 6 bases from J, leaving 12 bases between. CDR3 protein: CASSLVGGGAGELFF. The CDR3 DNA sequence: TGTGCCAGCAGTTTAGTAGGGGGTGGCGCCGGGGAGCTGTTTTTT.

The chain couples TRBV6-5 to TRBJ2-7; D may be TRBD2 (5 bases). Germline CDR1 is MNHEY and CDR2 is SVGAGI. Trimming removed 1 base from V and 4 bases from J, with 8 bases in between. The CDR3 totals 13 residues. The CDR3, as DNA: TGTGCCAGCAGTTACTTCCCGGGGTACGAGCAGTACTTC. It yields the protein CASSYFPGYEQYF.

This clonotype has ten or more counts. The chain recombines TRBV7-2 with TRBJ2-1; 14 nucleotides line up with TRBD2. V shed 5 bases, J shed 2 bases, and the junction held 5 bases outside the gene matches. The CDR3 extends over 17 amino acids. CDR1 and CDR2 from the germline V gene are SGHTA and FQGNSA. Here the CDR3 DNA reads TGTGCCAGCAGCCCTACGGGACTAGCGGGAGCCTACAATGAGCAGTTCTTC. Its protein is CASSPTGLAGAYNEQFF.

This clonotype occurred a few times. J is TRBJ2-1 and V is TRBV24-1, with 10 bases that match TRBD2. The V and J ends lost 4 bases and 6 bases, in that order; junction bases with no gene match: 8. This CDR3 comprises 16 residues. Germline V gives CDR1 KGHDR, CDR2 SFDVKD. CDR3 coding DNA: TGTGCCACCAGTGACCCAGCGGGAGGGCCCCCCAATGAGCAGTTCTTC. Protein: CATSDPAGGPPNEQFF.

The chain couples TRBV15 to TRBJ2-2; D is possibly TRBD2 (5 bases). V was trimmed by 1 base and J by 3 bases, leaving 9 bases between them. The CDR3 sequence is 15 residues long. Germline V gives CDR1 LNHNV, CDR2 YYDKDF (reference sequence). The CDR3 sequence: CATSRGEFHTGELFF. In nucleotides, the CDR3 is TGTGCCACCAGCAGAGGGGAGTTCCACACCGGGGAGCTGTTTTTT.

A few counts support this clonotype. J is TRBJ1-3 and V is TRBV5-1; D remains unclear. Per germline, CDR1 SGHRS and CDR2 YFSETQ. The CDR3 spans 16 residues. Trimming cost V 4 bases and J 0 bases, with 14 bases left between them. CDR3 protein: CASSPLASTSGNTIYF. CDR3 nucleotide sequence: TGCGCCAGCAGCCCCTTGGCCAGCACCTCTGGAAACACCATATATTTT.

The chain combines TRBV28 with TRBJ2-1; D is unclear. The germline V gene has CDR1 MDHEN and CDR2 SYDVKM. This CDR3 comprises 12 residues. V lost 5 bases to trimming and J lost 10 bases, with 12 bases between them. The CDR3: CASSPPRREQFF. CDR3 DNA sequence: TGTGCCAGCAGTCCCCCTCGTCGGGAGCAGTTCTTC.

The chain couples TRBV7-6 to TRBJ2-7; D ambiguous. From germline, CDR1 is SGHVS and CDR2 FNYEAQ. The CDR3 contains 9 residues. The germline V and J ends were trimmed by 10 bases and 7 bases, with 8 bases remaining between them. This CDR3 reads CATVVEQYF. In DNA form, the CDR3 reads TGTGCCACCGTCGTGGAGCAGTACTTC. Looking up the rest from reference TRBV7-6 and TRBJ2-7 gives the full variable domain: GAGVSQSPRYKVTKRGQDVALRCDPISGHVSLYWYRQALGQGPEFLTYFNYEAQQDKSGLPNDRFSAERPEGSISTLTIQRTEQRDSAMYRCATVVEQYFGPGTRLTVT.

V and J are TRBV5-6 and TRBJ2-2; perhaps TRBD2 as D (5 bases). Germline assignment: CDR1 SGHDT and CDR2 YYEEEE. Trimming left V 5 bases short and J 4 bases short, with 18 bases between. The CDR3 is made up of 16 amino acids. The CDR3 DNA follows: TGTGCCAGCAGTCGAGGGCGGTTTACCAGCACCGGGGAGCTGTTTTTT. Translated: CASSRGRFTSTGELFF. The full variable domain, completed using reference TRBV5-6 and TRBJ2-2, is DAGVTQSPTHLIKTRGQQVTLRCSPKSGHDTVSWYQQALGQGPQFIFQYYEEEERQRGNFPDRFSGHQFPNYSSELNVNALLLGDSALYLCASSRGRFTSTGELFFGEGSRLTVL.

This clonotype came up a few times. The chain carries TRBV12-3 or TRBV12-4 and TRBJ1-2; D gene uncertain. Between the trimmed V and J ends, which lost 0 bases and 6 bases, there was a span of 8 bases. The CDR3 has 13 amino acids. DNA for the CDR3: TGTGCCAGCAGTTTAGCGATGTTAGATGGCTACACCTTC. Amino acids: CASSLAMLDGYTF.

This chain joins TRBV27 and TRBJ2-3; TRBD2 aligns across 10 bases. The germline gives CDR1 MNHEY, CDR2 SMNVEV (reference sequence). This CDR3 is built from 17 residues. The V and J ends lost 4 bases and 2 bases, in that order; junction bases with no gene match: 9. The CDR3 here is CASSSPGLADHTDTQYF. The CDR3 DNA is TGTGCCAGCAGTTCGCCAGGACTAGCGGATCACACAGATACGCAGTATTTT.

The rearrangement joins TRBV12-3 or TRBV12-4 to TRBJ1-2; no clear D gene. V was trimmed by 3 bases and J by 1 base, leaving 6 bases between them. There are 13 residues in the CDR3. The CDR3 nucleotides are TGTGCCAGCAGTTTGAAGAGTAACTATGGCTACACCTTC. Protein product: CASSLKSNYGYTF.

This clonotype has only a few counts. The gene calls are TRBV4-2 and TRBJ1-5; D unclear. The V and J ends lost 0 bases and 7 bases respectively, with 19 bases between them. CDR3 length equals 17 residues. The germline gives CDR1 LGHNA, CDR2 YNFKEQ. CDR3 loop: CASSQDLKRAPLQPQHF. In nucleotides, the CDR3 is TGTGCCAGCAGCCAAGATCTAAAGAGGGCGCCTTTGCAGCCCCAGCATTTT.